The clone carrying this T cell receptor (beta chain) was seen repeatedly, ten times or more. Its antigen remains unidentified. The data are from a study of T cells in Graves' hyperthyroidism and ophthalmopathy. Patients with uncontrolled infections, other autoimmune diseases, pregnancy or lactation were excluded. The CDR3 is 15 amino acids. Germline V lookup: CDR1 LNHNV, CDR2 YYDKDF (reference sequence). V lost 5 bases, J lost 1 base, and 6 bases stayed unmatched. Study-level points and caveats: Blood also showed most of the thyroid clonotypes that were expanded above 0.001. In the analysis, a 13 V-J model separated ophthalmopathy from stable hyperthyroidism.

RNA transcripts were the template for amplifying TCR beta CDR3 regions. TCR CDR3 underwent first-round RT-PCR with the HTBI primer set. Using its own MiXCR run on the multiplex PCR reads, TCRdb lists one record per CDR3 protein. The table shows roughly 740,000 distinct CDR3 sequences, with 16% occurring only once. This chain uses TRBV15 with TRBJ2-5; 8 bases match TRBD2. This sequence originates from a man between 18 and 35 years old with Graves' hyperthyroidism. The sequenced sample consisted of blood. The CDR3 DNA reads TGTGCCACCAGCGGTCTAGCGGGTTTCCAAGAGACCCAGTACTTC. Translation: CATSGLAGFQETQYF.